The TCR beta chain described here comes from a study of T-cell reconstitution after alpha-beta-depleted transplantation in children. About this clonotype itself: Its specificity is not known.

Whole-study results and caveats: T cells produced anew were the main source of T-cell counts and diversity one year after transplant. Certain patients had high TCRbeta diversity at day 60, and it came from recipient T cells and thymic progenitors that survived. It was reported that alpha-beta T cells came from several hundred expanded graft clones (about two months after transplant).

Unique molecular identifiers were incorporated when the TCRbeta library was constructed. TCRdb ran MiXCR on the PCR reads and lists one entry per CDR3 protein. The sample has about 110,000 distinct CDR3 sequences, around 10% seen once. The source is a boy between 2 and 10 years old with acute lymphoblastic leukemia, due to receive a stem cell transplant. The source material was PBMCs, sampled before TCRalphabeta/CD19-depleted stem cell transplant.

CDR3 protein: CSAGADQSTNEKLFF. The CDR3 nucleotides are TGCAGTGCCGGAGCAGACCAATCCACTAATGAAAAACTGTTTTTT. The chain couples TRBV20-1 to TRBJ1-4, with D unclear. V gave up 6 bases and J gave up 2 bases, with 16 bases separating them. CDR3 length: 15 amino acids. Germline V gene lookup returns CDR1 DFQATT and CDR2 SNEGSKA (reference sequence).